These T cell receptor beta chains were read from a single sample in a study of T cell repertoires in cytomegalovirus infection. TCRdb ran MiXCR on the reads and lists one entry per CDR3 protein. The table includes fewer than 250,000 distinct CDR3 sequences, 10% to 15% detected once. The sequenced material came from PBMCs. The source is a human donor in good health (CMV status not recorded). Some clones in this sample may be carry-over from other donors' samples. Both conserved end residues are part of each CDR3. D genes are given only for firm matches. Clone size is given for some rows only: seen once, a few or many times, or a class if the clone is expanded.

size: few
D: .
J: TRBJ2-7
V: TRBV20-1
CDR3: CSALGGSSSYEQYF
DNA: TGCAGTGCCCTTGGAGGCTCGAGCTCCTACGAGCAGTACTTC

size: many
D: TRBD1
J: TRBJ2-1
V: TRBV7-3
CDR3: CASSLTAGRGRYNEQFF
DNA: TGTGCCAGCAGCTTAACTGCCGGCAGGGGGCGATACAATGAGCAGTTCTTC

size: few
D: TRBD1
J: TRBJ2-6
V: TRBV9
CDR3: CASSVDRGPSGANVLTF
DNA: TGTGCCAGCAGCGTAGACAGGGGCCCCTCTGGGGCCAACGTCCTGACTTTC

size: many
D: .
J: TRBJ2-5
V: TRBV28
CDR3: CASGISQGETQYF
DNA: TGTGCCAGCGGAATCAGCCAAGGGGAGACCCAGTACTTC

size: few
D: .
J: TRBJ2-1
V: TRBV28
CDR3: CASAGDNNEQFF
DNA: TGTGCCAGCGCAGGGGACAACAATGAGCAGTTCTTC

size: .
D: .
J: TRBJ1-1
V: TRBV4-3
CDR3: CASTLGEGPNTEAFF
DNA: TGCGCCAGCACCCTGGGGGAGGGGCCAAACACTGAAGCTTTCTTT

size: many
D: .
J: TRBJ2-7
V: TRBV6-2/TRBV6-3
CDR3: CASRPQGGYEQYF
DNA: TGTGCCAGCAGGCCTCAGGGGGGGTACGAGCAGTACTTC

size: .
D: .
J: TRBJ1-2
V: TRBV28
CDR3: CASSLRAAGLGYTF
DNA: TGTGCCAGCAGTTTACGGGCGGCGGGTCTAGGCTACACCTTC

size: .
D: TRBD1
J: TRBJ2-2
V: TRBV28
CDR3: CASTGDRGNTGELFF
DNA: TGTGCCAGCACTGGGGACAGGGGGAACACCGGGGAGCTGTTTTTT

size: many
D: .
J: TRBJ2-6
V: TRBV6-2/TRBV6-3
CDR3: CASSLRLLGANVLTF
DNA: TGTGCCAGCAGTTTGCGCCTTCTGGGGGCCAACGTCCTGACTTTC

size: many
D: .
J: TRBJ2-7
V: TRBV5-1
CDR3: CASSLEGTHYEQYF
DNA: TGCGCCAGCAGCTTGGAAGGGACCCACTACGAGCAGTACTTC

size: few
D: .
J: TRBJ1-5
V: TRBV6-4
CDR3: CASSEEWGNQPQHF
DNA: TGTGCCAGCAGTGAGGAGTGGGGCAATCAGCCCCAGCATTTT

size: few
D: TRBD1
J: TRBJ1-1
V: TRBV14
CDR3: CASSPPGTGGIRTAFF
DNA: TGTGCCAGCAGCCCCCCCGGGACAGGGGGCATTCGAACGGCTTTCTTT

size: many
D: TRBD1
J: TRBJ2-7
V: TRBV7-2
CDR3: CASSLGTGNPYEQYF
DNA: TGTGCCAGCAGCTTAGGGACAGGGAATCCCTACGAGCAGTACTTC

size: few
D: .
J: TRBJ1-1
V: TRBV19
CDR3: CASSGVVDTEAFF
DNA: TGTGCCAGTAGCGGAGTAGTCGACACTGAAGCTTTCTTT

size: many
D: .
J: TRBJ2-1
V: TRBV20-1
CDR3: CSARLFNEQFF
DNA: TGCAGTGCAAGACTATTCAATGAGCAGTTCTTC

size: many
D: .
J: TRBJ2-3
V: TRBV7-2
CDR3: CASSLALAPDTQYF
DNA: TGTGCCAGCAGCCTGGCACTAGCCCCAGATACGCAGTATTTT

size: many
D: TRBD1
J: TRBJ1-5
V: TRBV7-2
CDR3: CASSFTGAHQPQHF
DNA: TGTGCCAGCAGCTTTACAGGGGCCCATCAGCCCCAGCATTTT

size: many
D: .
J: TRBJ1-3
V: TRBV19
CDR3: CASSIGGSSGNTIYF
DNA: TGTGCCAGTAGTATTGGGGGGAGCTCTGGAAACACCATATATTTT

size: few
D: .
J: TRBJ1-5
V: TRBV5-6
CDR3: CASSSSMGGGRGKPQHF
DNA: TGTGCCAGCAGCTCCTCAATGGGGGGGGGTAGAGGGAAGCCCCAGCATTTT

size: .
D: TRBD1
J: TRBJ2-5
V: TRBV6-5
CDR3: CASGRQGGETQYF
DNA: TGTGCCAGCGGTAGACAGGGCGGAGAGACCCAGTACTTC

size: many
D: .
J: TRBJ2-7
V: TRBV28
CDR3: CASKQRLVRYEQYF
DNA: TGTGCCAGCAAACAGAGACTAGTCCGGTACGAGCAGTACTTC

size: few
D: .
J: TRBJ2-7
V: TRBV5-6
CDR3: CASSSVFFSYEQYF
DNA: TGTGCCAGCAGCTCGGTTTTCTTTTCCTACGAGCAGTACTTC

size: .
D: .
J: TRBJ1-2
V: TRBV29-1
CDR3: CSVEVTRDYGYTF
DNA: TGCAGCGTTGAAGTAACCAGGGACTATGGCTACACCTTC

size: few
D: .
J: TRBJ2-1
V: TRBV5-6
CDR3: CASSFVALTSSYNEQFF
DNA: TGTGCCAGCAGCTTTGTAGCGTTGACTAGCTCCTACAATGAGCAGTTCTTC

size: many
D: .
J: TRBJ1-3
V: TRBV7-2
CDR3: CATGGGSGNTIYF
DNA: TGTGCCACCGGGGGGGGCTCTGGAAACACCATATATTTT

size: few
D: .
J: TRBJ2-1
V: TRBV19
CDR3: CATRALGPYNEQFF
DNA: TGTGCCACCCGGGCCTTGGGCCCGTACAATGAGCAGTTCTTC

size: many
D: TRBD1
J: TRBJ2-1
V: TRBV7-2
CDR3: CASTDRDRASNEQFF
DNA: TGTGCCAGCACCGACCGGGACAGGGCATCCAATGAGCAGTTCTTC

size: many
D: .
J: TRBJ2-1
V: TRBV7-2
CDR3: CASSFGWGDEQFF
DNA: TGTGCCAGCAGCTTCGGATGGGGCGATGAGCAGTTCTTC

size: few
D: TRBD1
J: TRBJ2-7
V: TRBV18
CDR3: CASSPPGQGIGEQYF
DNA: TGTGCCAGCTCACCACCGGGACAGGGGATCGGCGAGCAGTACTTC

size: many
D: .
J: TRBJ1-1
V: TRBV19
CDR3: CASSVLEERATEAFF
DNA: TGTGCCAGTAGTGTCCTGGAGGAGAGGGCCACTGAAGCTTTCTTT

size: many
D: .
J: TRBJ1-6
V: TRBV12-3/TRBV12-4
CDR3: CASSRGAGAGGSPLHF
DNA: TGTGCCAGCAGCCGGGGAGCTGGAGCCGGAGGCTCACCCCTCCACTTT

size: .
D: .
J: TRBJ2-5
V: TRBV4-1
CDR3: CASSQETAQETQYF
DNA: TGCGCCAGCAGCCAAGAGACGGCCCAAGAGACCCAGTACTTC

size: many
D: .
J: TRBJ1-5
V: TRBV6-1
CDR3: CASSPAWGGDGQPQHF
DNA: TGTGCCAGCAGTCCCGCGTGGGGGGGCGACGGTCAGCCCCAGCATTTT

size: many
D: .
J: TRBJ2-7
V: TRBV7-2
CDR3: CASSLAPLYEQYF
DNA: TGTGCCAGCAGCTTAGCCCCCTTATACGAGCAGTACTTC

size: .
D: .
J: TRBJ2-7
V: TRBV11-3
CDR3: CASSSRRTASSYKQYF
DNA: TGTGCCAGCAGCTCCCGTAGAACAGCGAGCTCCTACAAGCAGTACTTC

size: .
D: .
J: TRBJ2-7
V: TRBV7-9
CDR3: CASSFYGTSSYEQYF
DNA: TGTGCCAGCAGCTTCTATGGCACCAGCTCCTACGAGCAGTACTTC

size: .
D: TRBD1
J: TRBJ2-7
V: TRBV20-1
CDR3: CSAEQGTTYEQYF
DNA: TGCAGTGCTGAACAGGGGACGACCTACGAGCAGTACTTC